Sequencing of this T cell receptor beta chain was carried out in a study of cytomegalovirus exposure and HLA in healthy donors (dated by TCRdb to 2016 to 2017). About the investigation overall: In an earlier analysis of 450 to 750 of the donors, 276 Gb of sequence data and 117 million unique TCR beta sequences from 150 million to 200 million T cells were reported. Around 320 gigabases of sequencing data and approximately 84 million unique TCR sequences were included in an early release covering 500 to 750 HLA-typed donors. The genetic ancestry cluster associated with self-reported Caucasian donors included about 84% of the roughly 400 genotyped donors. The aim of the study was to test whether cataloging public T cell receptors could identify signatures of past pathogen exposure. Using immunosequencing, the study profiled T cell repertoires from roughly 650 subjects and related those repertoires to cytomegalovirus serostatus. Besides the first cohort of 500 to 700 subjects, a separate validation cohort made up of around 120 different subjects was used. To predict cytomegalovirus infection status, the study brought together high-throughput TCR immunosequencing, statistical association of individual TCRs with disease status, and machine learning. A later analysis re-examined previously published TCR beta repertoires from just over 650 donors and added high-resolution HLA genotyping to investigate patterns of TCR occurrence. The later analysis used no new phenotypic data to find candidate immune exposures, relying instead on TCR beta sequences and their occurrence across donors. To decide whether each TCR beta V gene segment behaved as functional or pseudogenic, an earlier analysis of nearly 600 of the donors relied on high-throughput TCR beta sequencing. Donor age, sex, ethnicity and CMV serostatus were collected together with the repertoire data. A later genetic analysis used genome-wide SNP genotypes for about 65% of the 666 donors, treating that subset as a discovery cohort. All discovery cohort repertoires had been generated on a single sequencing platform. HLA typing included class I and class II loci at four-digit resolution. The number of donors typed differed by locus, with roughly 629-640 for A, B, C, DRB1 and DQB1, more than 500 for DQA1, approximately 580 for DPA1, and 450 to 480 for DPB1. About five DR-DQ haplotypes were treated as single units for association and clustering because of strong linkage in the cohort. Among almost 400 genotyped donors of the cohort, an average of about 240,000 unique TCR beta nucleotide sequences were sequenced per donor, around 18% of them non-productive. Results and caveats for the whole study, not just this receptor: For the cohort, immune exposure information was limited to CMV serostatus. In a later analysis, HLA-associated TCR beta chains were found to be more clonally expanded and to have lower generation probabilities than equally common non-associated chains. Broadly in line with IMGT annotations, most TCR beta V segments showed up in productive rearrangements about 90% or about 30% of the time in an earlier analysis of approximately 640 of the donors. In both the original and validation cohorts, the classifier was reported to diagnose cytomegalovirus status with high specificity and sensitivity. According to a later genetic analysis, donors in an Asian-associated ancestry cluster had fewer N-insertions in productive TCRs than the roughly 700-donor mean. Most TCR sequences were observed very rarely across donors, whereas some public TCRs were present in many individuals. A further reported finding was that TCR beta sequences accurately predicted the HLA-A and HLA-B alleles for most subjects in the first cohort. At a false discovery rate of 0.05, a later analysis linked some 18,000 TCR beta sequences to specific HLA alleles. The authors suggested that the approach could potentially be extended to other disease states and immunological phenotypes. A later genetic analysis associated a missense DCLRE1C variant with V-gene and J-gene trimming of TCR beta chains, and an independent cohort replicated the association. Correlated functional status among segregating V segments might reflect linkage disequilibrium, but an unknown experimental factor could not be ruled out. In a later analysis, several top co-occurrence clusters were reported to appear linked to parvovirus B19, influenza, CMV and Epstein-Barr virus. Most CMV-associated TCR beta chains appeared to be HLA-restricted in a later analysis, and the HLA associations seemed to be driven largely by CMV exposure. Some IMGT-functional V segments, including TRBV6-2 and TRBV6-3, could not be told apart with the 87-base-pair reads, so those segments were excluded. Only TCR beta chains were sequenced in this cohort, and the absence of alpha or paired-chain data limited detectable features. HLA typing was unavailable for some donors at each locus, so association tests used only the typed subset. Presence/absence analyses assumed roughly uniform sequencing depth across donors, an assumption that may not hold. A later analysis found that TCR association rates varied across HLA loci, with DRB1 alleles showing the most associated TCRs and HLA-C alleles the fewest. A total of around 150 TCR beta chains were listed by the study as associated with cytomegalovirus. Because counts were too low, roughly 18 rarely observed V segments, including chromosome 9 orphons, were left out of the earlier analysis of approximately 580 of the donors. In vitro tests confirmed that three of the cytomegalovirus-associated TCR beta chains recognize cytomegalovirus antigens. A group of highly shared sequence variants was considered likely to be a technical artifact of the sequencing pipeline. Assigning TCR associations to individual alleles was difficult when HLA alleles, especially DR and DQ, strongly co-occurred.

V ends up 0 bases short and J 4 bases short, with an unmatched junction base count of 5. Based on the germline V gene, the CDR1 and CDR2 sequences are MRHNA and SNTAGT. From its cysteine to its phenylalanine, the CDR3 spans 16 amino acids. This entry keeps only the CDR3 DNA: 48 bases, framed from base 1. About this clone itself: Its antigen has not been determined. No much larger clonotype is one base removed from it; base qualities were not supplied.

The library relied on the immunoSEQ multiplex PCR assay. For the multiplex PCR, a mixture combining 60 forward primers for TCR Vbeta segments and 13 reverse primers for TCR Jbeta segments was used. A multiplex PCR assay on genomic DNA amplified the CDR3 region of rearranged TCR beta genes. On the Illumina HiSeq System, the amplified TCR beta libraries were sequenced as 87-base-pair reads. As for the original processing: A later analysis tallied roughly 80 million unique TCR beta chains across the 666 repertoires, and approximately 11 million of those chains were shared by two or more donors. To remove PCR and sequencing errors, raw reads were error-corrected and collapsed into unique sequences using a nearest-neighbor algorithm that merged closely related sequences. CDR3 sequences were aligned to IMGT reference sequences to assign V, D and J gene segments. For a sequence to be retained, a match of at least six nucleotides was required to both a V gene segment and a J gene segment. A rearrangement counted as productive if the CDR3 had no stop codons and remained in frame with V and J, and every other rearrangement counted as non-productive. CDR3 was defined by IMGT convention, running from the second conserved V-encoded cysteine to the conserved J-encoded phenylalanine. The earlier analysis of about 500 of the donors excluded sequences that lacked an unambiguous match to a single V gene segment. In an earlier analysis of 450 to 700 of the donors, V segments were called functional above 56.7% productive rearrangements and were called segregating when the between-donor standard deviation exceeded 5%. To diagnose cytomegalovirus status from the catalog of TCR beta chain sequences, a statistical classification framework was built. In a later analysis, V and J genes were assigned by comparing TCR nucleotide sequences against IMGT/GENE-DB human TR gene sequences. The TCRdist pipeline was used in a later analysis to assign CDR3 sequences and most-parsimonious VDJ recombination scenarios. In a later analysis, each TCR beta chain was defined by its CDR3 amino acid sequence together with its V-gene family, and reads without a unique V-gene family were excluded. In a later analysis, nearly 600 highly shared, low-generation-probability nucleotide sequences were removed to address suspected cross-contamination and a sequencing artifact. A later analysis calculated a clonal expansion index for each public chain from normalized within-repertoire ranks of inferred template counts. A later analysis computed generation probabilities with a VDJ recombination model fitted to out-of-frame rearrangements, and checked the results against IGoR. In a later analysis, hypergeometric tests were used to score TCR-TCR, TCR-HLA and TCR-CMV co-occurrence, with a repertoire-size bias correction applied to TCR pairs. In a later analysis, false discovery rates were estimated by permuting HLA or CMV assignments 20 times. In a later analysis, co-occurring TCRs were grouped with DBSCAN, and TCRdist sequence similarity was added when clustering was performed within HLA-allele-positive subsets. Co-occurrence clustering excluded repertoires with fewer than 30,000 or more than 120,000 public chains, plus five with anomalous nucleotide sharing. The table was pulled from immuneACCESS by TCRdb, which kept in-frame rearrangements only. Such tables lose some clones; where checked, under half of the loss comes from unresolved V genes, and the rest has no known cause. The V and J calls and clone size were taken over from that table, and D and trimming were inferred from the DNA. This sample lists fewer than 95,000 clones; roughly three quarters were detected once. The top ten constitute 2.5% to 3.5% of the sample.

In total, roughly 670 healthy bone marrow donors made up the cohort. At the time of sampling, every cohort member was nominally healthy, though immune exposures that went unrecorded were likely present. The donor tested CMV seronegative and was one of the 352 seronegative cohort members. Every donor gave a peripheral blood sample, and the peripheral blood mononuclear cells from that sample were used for TCR beta sequencing. Genomic DNA extraction from the blood cell samples was performed with the Qiagen DNeasy Blood Extraction Kit. The chain was built from TRBV6-4 and TRBJ1-2, with TRBD1 matching 10 junction bases. The TCR comes from a man in his forties or fifties in good health and CMV-seronegative. The sequenced sample consisted of PBMCs. In nucleotides, the sequence is TGTGCCAGCAGTGACTCGGGACAGGGGACGGGCTATGGCTACACCTTC. Its protein product is CASSDSGQGTGYGYTF.